This entry lists 26 T cell receptor beta chains sequenced from one sample in a study of blood T cell repertoires in COVID-19. Generated by immunoSEQ multiplex PCR, the TCRdb table keeps only in-frame clones and is missing some. The sample has about 330,000 clones, 87% seen once. The sequenced material came from PBMCs or T cells enriched from blood (not recorded which). The receptor set was obtained from a woman aged 25-40 years who had recovered from COVID-19.

This clone has more than one count but fewer than ten. The chain couples TRBV19 to TRBJ1-2; 7 positions match TRBD1. This CDR3 is built from 14 residues. In germline, CDR1 is LNHDA, CDR2 SQIVND (reference sequence). Germline trimming cut 7 bases from V and 4 bases from J; bases unmatched to any gene: 9. The CDR3 DNA reads as TGTGCCAGTAAAGATCCAGGGGGAGGCTATGGCTACACCTTC. Residues: CASKDPGGGYGYTF. The variable domain in full, with the rest retrieved from reference TRBV19 and TRBJ1-2, is DGGITQSPKYLFRKEGQNVTLSCEQNLNHDAMYWYRQDPGQGLRLIYYSQIVNDFQKGDIAEGYSVSREKKESFPLTVTSAQKNPTAFYLCASKDPGGGYGYTFGSGTRLTVV.

The chain couples TRBV6-5 to TRBJ1-1, with TRBD1 identical over 8 bases. Germline V CDR1 and CDR2: MNHEY, SVGAGI. J was trimmed by 5 bases and V by 5 bases; bases with no gene match: 10. CDR3 length equals 15 residues. The CDR3 protein is CASSPRQGRYTEAFF. The DNA of the CDR3 is TGTGCCAGCAGTCCACGACAGGGGAGGTATACTGAAGCTTTCTTT.

J is TRBJ1-4 and V is TRBV30; D is uncertain. The CDR3 sequence is 14 residues long. Germline V lookup: CDR1 GTSNPN, CDR2 SVGIG (reference sequence). Trimming left V 1 base short and J 4 bases short, with 10 bases between. CDR3 region: CAWSGAGINEKLFF. CDR3 DNA sequence: TGTGCCTGGAGTGGGGCCGGGATTAATGAAAAACTGTTTTTT. The full variable domain, completed using reference TRBV30 and TRBJ1-4, is SQTIHQWPATLVQPVGSPLSLECTVEGTSNPNLYWYRQAAGRGLQLLFYSVGIGQISSEVPQNLSASRPQDRQFILSSKKLLLSDSGFYLCAWSGAGINEKLFFGSGTQLSVL.

The V and J genes are TRBV6-5 and TRBJ1-2, with a weak D call TRBD1 (5 bases). This CDR3 is built from 14 residues. Trimming shortened V by 10 bases and J by 3 bases, and 18 bases separated the two germline ends. The V gene's germline CDR1 is MNHEY and CDR2 SVGAGI. CDR3 sequence reads: CATQRDLGDYGYTF. The DNA for the CDR3 is TGTGCCACCCAGCGGGACTTGGGTGACTATGGCTACACCTTC.

This clone was counted between two and nine times. This chain links TRBV5-4 with TRBJ1-2; 9 positions agree with TRBD1. Per the germline V gene, CDR1 is SGHNT and CDR2 is YYREEE (reference sequence). V lost 4 bases to trimming and J lost 7 bases; unmatched junction nucleotides: 11. The CDR3 has 15 amino acids. The DNA for the CDR3 is TGTGCCAGCAGCCAACCGGGACAGGGTTCGGCTGGCTACACCTTC. It encodes CASSQPGQGSAGYTF.

The chain has TRBV6-1 and TRBJ1-5; 11 bases agree with TRBD1. The germline V gene encodes CDR1 MNHNS and CDR2 SASEGT. The J segment lost 1 base and the V segment lost 4 bases, leaving 6 bases of the junction unmatched. This CDR3 is built from 17 residues. The CDR3 DNA is TGTGCCAGCAGTGCGACGGACAGGGGGCTCAGCAATCAGCCCCAGCATTTT. Residues: CASSATDRGLSNQPQHF.

The chain links TRBV6-1 to TRBJ1-2; D is undetermined. The germline V gene encodes CDR1 MNHNS and CDR2 SASEGT. Deletions cut 2 bases from V and 8 bases from J, with 18 bases between. The CDR3 has 15 residues. The CDR3 region has the DNA TGTGCCAGCAGTGAATCATGGCATAGCCCTCTCGGCTACACCTTC. This sequence encodes CASSESWHSPLGYTF.

The gene calls are TRBV4-3 and TRBJ2-3, with D possibly TRBD1 on 6 matching bases. V lost 2 bases and J lost 2, with 11 bases in between. Looked up from germline, CDR1 is LGHNA and CDR2 is YSLEER. The CDR3 loop spans 15 amino acids. The CDR3 sequence: CASSQSGHITDTQYF. DNA of the CDR3: TGCGCCAGCAGCCAATCGGGACACATCACAGATACGCAGTATTTT.

The V and J genes are TRBV11-3 and TRBJ1-1; no reliable D call. CDR1 and CDR2 (germline): SGHNT, YENEEA. V dropped 5 bases and J dropped 5 bases, with 6 bases sitting between them. The CDR3 runs to 11 residues. The CDR3 reads CASSRETEAFF. The CDR3 nucleotides are TGTGCCAGCAGCCGCGAAACTGAAGCTTTCTTT.

V is TRBV29-1 and J is TRBJ1-1; a possible D gene is TRBD1 (5 bases). The CDR3 has 14 residues. Germline V gives CDR1 SQVTM, CDR2 ANQGSEA. Trimming pared 7 bases from V and 0 bases from J, leaving 15 bases between. The CDR3 DNA sequence: TGCAGCGCCCAGGGTTCGGCTATGAACACTGAAGCTTTCTTT. Its translation: CSAQGSAMNTEAFF. The full variable domain, completed using reference TRBV29-1 and TRBJ1-1, is SAVISQKPSRDICQRGTSLTIQCQVDSQVTMMFWYRQQPGQSLTLIATANQGSEATYESGFVIDKFPISRPNLTFSTLTVSNMSPEDSSIYLCSAQGSAMNTEAFFGQGTRLTVV.

Regarding this clone: At one boundary the junction diverges from the germline segment, which might be a read error. The chain couples TRBV7-7 to TRBJ2-5; a possible D gene is TRBD1 (6 bases). There are 14 residues in the CDR3. CDR1 is SSHAT and CDR2 is FNYEAQ in the germline V gene (reference sequence). CDR3 sequence reads: CASSLSSRGETQYF. Here the CDR3 DNA reads TGTGCTAGCAGCTTGTCGAGCAGGGGCGAGACCCAGTACTTC. Based on the CDR3 plus reference TRBV7-7 and TRBJ2-5, the full variable domain is GAGVSQSPRYKVTKRGQDVTLRCDPISSHATLYWYQQALGQGPEFLTYFNYEAQPDKSGLPSDRFSAERPEGSISTLTIQRTEQRDSAMYRCASSLSSRGETQYFGPGTRLLVL.

V gene TRBV3-1 (or the pseudogene TRBV3-2) combines with J gene TRBJ2-7; 9 nucleotides align to TRBD1. Trimming took 5 bases from V and 6 from J; bases not matched to a gene: 5. The germline gives CDR1 LGHDT, CDR2 YNNKEL (reference sequence). The CDR3 spans 13 residues. CDR3 loop: CASSSQTGGEQYF. In DNA, the CDR3 is TGTGCCAGCAGCTCTCAGACAGGGGGCGAGCAGTACTTC.

This sequence joins TRBV3-1 (or the pseudogene TRBV3-2) and TRBJ1-4, with D possibly matching TRBD1 (5 bases). Trimming left V 4 bases short and J 3 bases short, with 15 bases between. This CDR3 is 16 amino acids long. Germline V gives CDR1 LGHDT, CDR2 YNNKEL (reference sequence). The CDR3 DNA is TGTGCCAGCAGCCCCAGGTGGTTGACAGCTAATGAAAAACTGTTTTTT. It encodes CASSPRWLTANEKLFF.

The V gene is TRBV5-4, the J gene TRBJ2-1, with 15 positions matching TRBD2. There are 17 residues in the CDR3. The V gene's germline CDR1 is SGHNT and CDR2 YYREEE (reference sequence). After removal of 4 bases from V and 2 bases from J, the junction contained 4 bases not matched to a gene. The CDR3 DNA sequence: TGTGCCAGCAGCGAAGGGACTAGCGGGGGGCCCTACAATGAGCAGTTCTTC. Its translation: CASSEGTSGGPYNEQFF.

This chain uses TRBV12-5 with TRBJ1-1, with TRBD1 identical over 7 bases. This CDR3 has 14 residues. Trimming took 1 base from V and 11 from J; bases not matched to a gene: 10. CDR1 and CDR2 (germline): LGHNT, FRNRAP. The CDR3 loop is CASGLATTGTRAFF. The CDR3 region has the DNA TGTGCTAGTGGTTTGGCCACGACAGGGACGCGGGCTTTCTTT.

CDR3 nucleotide sequence: TGTGCCAGCTCACACGACAGGGAGCACACTGAAGCTTTCTTT. Translation gives CASSHDREHTEAFF. V and J are TRBV18 and TRBJ1-1, with 7 nucleotides matching TRBD1. This CDR3 has 14 amino acids. Germline trimming cut 4 bases from V and 3 bases from J; bases unmatched to any gene: 5. The germline CDR1 and CDR2 sequences are KGHSH and LQKENI.

This chain links TRBV4-3 with TRBJ2-2; possible D gene TRBD1, 5 bases. V lost 0 bases and J lost 0, with 11 bases in between. The CDR3 has 17 residues. The germline V gene has CDR1 LGHNA and CDR2 YSLEER. In DNA form, the CDR3 reads TGCGCCAGCAGCCAAGAAGCCAGGACACCGAACACCGGGGAGCTGTTTTTT. Amino acids: CASSQEARTPNTGELFF.

This clone appeared once. The chain couples TRBV30 to TRBJ2-3; TRBD2 matches 11 bases. V shed 3 bases and J 1 base; nucleotides not matched to a gene: 0. CDR3 length: 14 amino acids. Germline CDR1 is GTSNPN and CDR2 is SVGIG (reference sequence). The CDR3 protein is CAWRLAGGTDTQYF. The CDR3 coding sequence is TGTGCCTGGAGACTAGCGGGGGGCACAGATACGCAGTATTTT.

The chain recombines TRBV4-3 with TRBJ1-2, with 8 positions matching TRBD1. The length of the CDR3 is 16 residues. V shed 2 bases, J shed 5 bases, and the junction held 10 bases outside the gene matches. CDR1 and CDR2 (germline): LGHNA, YSLEER. The CDR3 region is CASSQSVQGANYGYTF. For the CDR3, the DNA is TGCGCCAGCAGCCAATCTGTTCAGGGGGCGAATTATGGCTACACCTTC.

This clone was recorded once. The V and J genes are TRBV5-1 and TRBJ2-3, with 8 positions matching TRBD2. This CDR3 has 15 residues. From germline, CDR1 is SGHRS and CDR2 YFSETQ. V shed 8 bases, J shed 3 bases, and the junction held 11 bases outside the gene matches. The CDR3 DNA is TGCGCCAGTGGGTGGACTAGCACGGAGACAGATACGCAGTATTTT. Translation gives CASGWTSTETDTQYF.

J is TRBJ1-2 and V is TRBV5-1; TRBD1 might be the D (6 bases). This CDR3 is built from 19 residues. Germline assignment: CDR1 SGHRS and CDR2 YFSETQ. The V gene lost 4 bases and the J gene lost 2 bases, with 27 bases spanning the gap. CDR3 in amino acids: CASSPGRDIAVKLNYGYTF. The CDR3 nucleotides read TGCGCCAGCAGCCCGGGACGGGACATCGCGGTAAAATTAAACTATGGCTACACCTTC.

This chain links TRBV18 with TRBJ1-2; TRBD1 matches 7 bases. Germline V gives CDR1 KGHSH, CDR2 LQKENI. Trimming cost V 3 bases and J 6 bases; bases outside gene matches: 7. The CDR3 loop spans 14 amino acids. This CDR3 reads CASSPSGGPDGYTF. The DNA of the CDR3 is TGTGCCAGCTCACCGTCAGGGGGACCAGATGGCTACACCTTC.

The rearrangement uses TRBV10-3 and TRBJ1-3; 9 bases are shared with TRBD1. The CDR3 spans 18 residues. Trimming removed 5 bases from V and 2 bases from J; junction bases left unmatched: 13. CDR1 and CDR2 (germline): ENHRY, SYGVKD. CDR3 sequence: CAISTGTGSGRPGNTIYF. As DNA, the CDR3 is TGTGCCATCAGTACCGGGACAGGGAGTGGGAGGCCTGGAAACACCATATATTTT.

The V and J genes are TRBV7-2 and TRBJ1-4; 9 bases are shared with TRBD1. The CDR3 has 15 amino acids. Germline V gene lookup returns CDR1 SGHTA and CDR2 FQGNSA. Unmatched junction bases numbered 2, after V lost 1 base and J lost 5 bases. CDR3 region: CASSLDRGQNEKLFF. The DNA for the CDR3 is TGTGCCAGCAGCTTAGACAGGGGGCAGAATGAAAAACTGTTTTTT.

This clone was counted once. V usage is TRBV4-1 and J usage is TRBJ1-5, with D unclear. Trimming took off 7 bases at V and 3 bases at J, with 16 bases between the two ends. CDR1 and CDR2 from the germline V gene are MGHRA and YSYEKL. This CDR3 spans 15 amino acids. Here the CDR3 DNA reads TGCGCCAGCACCGTTTCCGACTCCTACAATCAGCCCCAGCATTTT. It encodes CASTVSDSYNQPQHF.

Worth noting for this clone: The sample has other DNA sequences that encode this CDR3 too. V is TRBV10-3 and J is TRBJ2-5; unclear D gene. The CDR3 covers 14 residues. The germline V gene encodes CDR1 ENHRY and CDR2 SYGVKD. The germline V and J ends were trimmed by 0 bases and 0 bases, with 5 bases remaining between them. CDR3 sequence: CAISESGHQETQYF. The CDR3 region has the DNA TGTGCCATCAGTGAGTCGGGCCACCAAGAGACCCAGTACTTC.